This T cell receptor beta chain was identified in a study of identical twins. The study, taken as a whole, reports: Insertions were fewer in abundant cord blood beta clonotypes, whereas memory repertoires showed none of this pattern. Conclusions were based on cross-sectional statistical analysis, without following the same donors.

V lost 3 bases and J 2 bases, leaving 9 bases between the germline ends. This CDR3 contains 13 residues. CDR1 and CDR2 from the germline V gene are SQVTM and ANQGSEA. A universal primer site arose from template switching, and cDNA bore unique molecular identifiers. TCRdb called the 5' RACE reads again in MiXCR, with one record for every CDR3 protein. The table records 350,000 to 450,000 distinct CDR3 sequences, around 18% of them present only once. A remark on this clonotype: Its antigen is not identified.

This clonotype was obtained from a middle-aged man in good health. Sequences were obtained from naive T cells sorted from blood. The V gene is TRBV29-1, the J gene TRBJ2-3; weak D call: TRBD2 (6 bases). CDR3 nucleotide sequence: TGCAGCGTTGACCGGACTAACACAGATACGCAGTATTTT. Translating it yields CSVDRTNTDTQYF.